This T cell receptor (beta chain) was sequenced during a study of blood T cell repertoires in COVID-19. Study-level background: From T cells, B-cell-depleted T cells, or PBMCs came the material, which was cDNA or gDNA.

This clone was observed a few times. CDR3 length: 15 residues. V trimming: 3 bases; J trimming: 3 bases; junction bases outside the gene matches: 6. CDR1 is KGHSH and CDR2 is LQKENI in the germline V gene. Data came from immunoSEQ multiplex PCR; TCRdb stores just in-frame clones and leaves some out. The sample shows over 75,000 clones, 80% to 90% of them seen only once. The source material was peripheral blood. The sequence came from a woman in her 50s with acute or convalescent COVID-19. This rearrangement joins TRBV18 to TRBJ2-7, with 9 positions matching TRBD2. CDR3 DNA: TGTGCCAGCTCACCCACGACTAGCGGCCTCTACGAGCAGTACTTC. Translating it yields CASSPTTSGLYEQYF.